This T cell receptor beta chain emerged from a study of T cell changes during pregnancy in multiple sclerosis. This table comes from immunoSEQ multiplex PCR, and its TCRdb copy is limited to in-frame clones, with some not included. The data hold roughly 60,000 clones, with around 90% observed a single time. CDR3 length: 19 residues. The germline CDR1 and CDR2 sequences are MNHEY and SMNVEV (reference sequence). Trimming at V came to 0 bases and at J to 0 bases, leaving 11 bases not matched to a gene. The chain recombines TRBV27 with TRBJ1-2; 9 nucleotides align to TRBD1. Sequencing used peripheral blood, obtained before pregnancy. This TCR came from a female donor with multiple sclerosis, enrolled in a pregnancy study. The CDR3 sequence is CASSLSADRGTFANYGYTF. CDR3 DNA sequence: TGTGCCAGCAGTTTATCCGCGGACAGGGGCACTTTCGCTAACTATGGCTACACCTTC.